The text below deals with one T cell receptor beta chain. The specificity of this receptor is unknown. Base qualities are not provided; no much larger clone lies one nucleotide away. The immunoSEQ Assay, a bias-controlled multiplex PCR, was used to amplify TCRbeta CDR3 regions from genomic DNA. In the paper's pipeline: The number of nucleated cells in each sample was estimated from the amplification of reference gene primers within the assay. To quantify the absolute abundance of each unique TCRbeta CDR3 rearrangement, sequence reads were collapsed and filtered. For each sample, productive Simpson clonality was calculated as the square root of Simpson's diversity index across productive rearrangements. In its TCRdb copy, this immuneACCESS table keeps in-frame sequences only and misses some clones. Where compared with another copy, unresolved V genes explain less than half of these, and the others have no known cause. V and J calls and clone size are copied from that table; D and trimming were computed from the DNA. The sample includes under 50,000 clones, with roughly 90% observed a single time. Approximately 7.3% of the sample is taken by the ten largest.

The data belong to a study of blood T cell repertoires in COVID-19 (dated by TCRdb to about 2020). Some background on the complete study: Samples from collaborators originated in the United States, Italy and Spain and spanned both the acute and convalescent phases of COVID-19. The material from the prospective study consisted of cDNA or gDNA derived from T cells, B-cell-depleted T cells, or PBMCs. Subjects who had been exposed to COVID-19, were actively infected with it, or had recovered from it provided the deeply sampled blood TCRbeta repertoires that made up the dataset. The repertoires were released in a freely available public database meant as a resource for research on the immune response to SARS-CoV-2. The samples were drawn from two sources: the first 160 participants of the ongoing ImmuneRACE study, and 1,200 or so subjects contributed by 6 global collaborators. The sample metadata nearly always contained a de-identified subject ID, COVID-19 status, age in years and sex. Where available, HLA class I and class II types were taken from metadata supplied by the sample provider and were not determined by assay-based typing.

Each collaborating institution followed its own protocols to collect whole blood in K2EDTA tubes. For TCRbeta analysis, collaborator samples were shipped as frozen whole blood, as isolated PBMCs, or as DNA extracted from either sample type. The paper as a whole reports these results and caveats: The quantity of clinical and demographic metadata differed by source and by participant and was supplied without curation.

CDR1 and CDR2 are drawn from the germline V gene (reference sequence): LGHDT, YNNKEL. Compared with germline, V lacks 7 bases and J lacks 6 bases; bases without a gene match: 4. The CDR3 sequence holds 14 residues, the cysteine and phenylalanine included. CDR3 DNA is the only sequence kept; it has 42 bases, read in frame from the first base. The receptor comes from a human donor in a cohort sampled during active COVID-19. The chain is encoded by TRBV3-1 (or the pseudogene TRBV3-2) joined to TRBJ1-4, and TRBD1 aligns with 11 junction nucleotides. Material: peripheral blood. The CDR3 sequence is CASNTGQGDEKLFF. The DNA is as follows: TGTGCCAGCAACACGGGACAGGGGGATGAAAAACTGTTTTTT.